This T cell receptor (beta chain) was observed in a study of human T cells and chemical hapten exposure. About the research overall: DPC (0.01%) was patch tested on the upper back and read at 6 days.

The time point denotes: patch test 2, 6 weeks after DPC sensitization. The sample's treatment: therapeutic diphenylcyclopropenone sensitization with weekly scalp DPC. The donor pool consisted of alopecia patients aged 18 to 70 years, considered suitable for DPC. Unique molecular identifiers were attached to individual cDNA molecules within the library. MiXCR, run by TCRdb on the RACE reads, gives a single entry per CDR3 protein. The data hold hundreds of thousands of distinct CDR3 sequences, with under 6.5% observed a single time. The V gene lost 6 bases and the J gene lost 3 bases, with 14 bases spanning the gap. The CDR3 covers 14 residues. Germline loops: CDR1 SGHAT, CDR2 FQNNGV. This clonotype was observed at least ten times.

This receptor was identified in a woman aged 18-29 years with alopecia areata. Some clones in this sample may be carry-over from other donors' samples. The chain combines TRBV11-2 with TRBJ1-1; tentatively, D is TRBD1 (6 bases). The sample in question was whole blood, obtained in connection with sensitization to the hapten diphenylcyclopropenone (DPC). The CDR3 DNA reads TGTGCCAGCAGGATGAGGGGGGCGGACACTGAAGCTTTCTTT. Translation: CASRMRGADTEAFF.